The clone carrying this TCR delta chain ranks as medium-sized. The sample holds other DNA sequences that translate to the same CDR3. This entry comes from a study of gamma-delta chains in newborns, infants, children. Study context: Polyclonal expansion of innate γδ T cells after birth follows microbial exposure.

Germline V gene data show CDR1 as TSWWSYY and CDR2 as QGS. J gave up 4 bases and V 0 bases, and 26 bases lay outside the gene matches. CDR3 length: 24 amino acids. TCRdb reanalysed the reads via CATT. The sample lists roughly 2,000 delta-chain clones; around 1.5% were seen once. The receptor was derived from a child who was a newborn, infant or young child, either healthy, febrile or measles-vaccinated (not recorded which). V and J are TRDV1 and TRDJ1; TRDD3 aligns across 13 bases. The sequenced sample was blood. The CDR3 loop reads CALGELIVLPSYEYWGIRDDKLIF. As DNA, the CDR3 is TGTGCTCTTGGGGAACTAATTGTCTTACCTTCCTACGAGTACTGGGGGATACGCGACGATAAACTCATCTTT.